This entry lists 20 T cell receptor beta chains sequenced from one sample in a study of shared clonotypes between healthy human individuals. Assay: immunoSEQ multiplex PCR; the TCRdb copy retains only in-frame clones and omits some. There are hundreds of thousands of clones in the sample; about 95% occur only once, and roughly 0.06% lies in the top ten. The sample comprised naive CD4+ T cells sorted from blood. Subset in this sample: CD45RA+ positively selected. All receptors come from a woman in her twenties or thirties in good health.

V usage is TRBV5-1 and J usage is TRBJ2-5; TRBD2 matches at 11 bases. Germline CDR1 and CDR2: SGHRS and YFSETQ. The CDR3 extends over 15 amino acids. V lost 1 base and J lost 4; bases outside the gene matches: 3. Here the CDR3 DNA reads TGCGCCAGCAGCTTGTCCGGGACTAGCGGAGAGACCCAGTACTTC. Encoded protein: CASSLSGTSGETQYF.

This chain links TRBV10-2 with TRBJ2-7, with 9 positions matching TRBD1. The CDR3 has 12 amino acids. Germline CDR1 reads WSHSY; CDR2 reads SAAADI. V lost 10 bases to trimming and J lost 3 bases; unmatched junction nucleotides: 4. The CDR3 region is CATQDRGYEQYF. The DNA for the CDR3 is TGCGCCACCCAGGACAGGGGCTACGAGCAGTACTTC.

The chain links TRBV21-1 to TRBJ1-2. TRBV21-1 is termed a pseudogene. This CDR3 is built from 15 residues. CDR3 in amino acids: CASSKASRTDYGYTF. CDR3 sequence (DNA): TGTGCCAGCAGCAAAGCGAGTCGGACCGACTATGGCTACACCTTC.

This clone was observed a single time. This chain joins TRBV18 and TRBJ1-2; TRBD1 aligns across 10 bases. V dropped 6 bases and J dropped 7; count of bases not matched to a gene: 8. Germline CDR1 KGHSH, CDR2 LQKENI. The CDR3 totals 14 residues. CDR3 sequence reads: CASSSGQGSGGYTF. CDR3 nucleotide sequence: TGTGCCAGCTCTTCGGGACAGGGGAGCGGTGGCTACACCTTC.

The chain links TRBV23-1 to TRBJ2-1; 11 positions match TRBD2. TRBV23-1 is identified as an open reading frame with a role that is uncertain. V shed 2 bases and J 6 bases; nucleotides not matched to a gene: 6. This CDR3 has 16 amino acids. In nucleotides, the CDR3 is TGCGCCAGCAGTCAAGCTATAGCGGGAGGGGGCAATGAGCAGTTCTTC. This codes for CASSQAIAGGGNEQFF.

The CDR3 DNA is TGCGCCAGCAGCCTCCCCGCTATGAACACTGAAGCTTTCTTT. Its translation: CASSLPAMNTEAFF. The gene calls are TRBV5-1 and TRBJ1-1; D uncertain. V lost 4 bases and J 0 bases, leaving 10 bases between the germline ends. Germline values: CDR1 SGHRS, CDR2 YFSETQ. The CDR3 loop spans 14 amino acids.

The chain combines TRBV13 with TRBJ2-3; 9 bases fit TRBD2. The CDR3 is 16 residues long. Germline CDR1 PRHDT, CDR2 FYEKMQ (reference sequence). V was pared by 5 bases and J by 1 base, with 7 bases of the junction left unmatched. CDR3 sequence: CASSRPRLAGTDTQYF. The CDR3 coding sequence is TGTGCCAGCAGCCGACCCCGACTAGCGGGCACAGATACGCAGTATTTT.

This clone is a singleton in its sample. V and J are TRBV9 and TRBJ2-3, with 7 bases that match TRBD1. V lost 4 bases, J lost 4 bases, and 9 bases stayed unmatched. This CDR3 spans 15 amino acids. CDR1 and CDR2 from the germline V gene are SGDLS and YYNGEE. CDR3 amino acids: CASSPLGQAADTQYF. The CDR3 coding sequence is TGTGCCAGCAGCCCCTTAGGACAGGCTGCAGATACGCAGTATTTT.

The genes are TRBV30 and TRBJ2-5; D is perhaps TRBD1 (6 bases). TRBJ2-7 matches the DNA end more closely, so the J call is doubtful. The CDR3 has 13 residues. Germline V gene lookup returns CDR1 GTSNPN and CDR2 SVGIG (reference sequence). Here the CDR3 reads CAWTRGLAGEQYF. In DNA form, the CDR3 reads TGTGCCTGGACGAGGGGGTTAGCCGGCGAGCAGTACTTC.

The gene calls are TRBV5-4 and TRBJ2-3; either TRBD1 or TRBD2 may supply D (5 bases each). This CDR3 has 15 amino acids. Germline CDR1 is SGHNT and CDR2 is YYREEE (reference sequence). Trimming stripped 5 bases from V and 0 bases from J, with 13 bases between. CDR3 residues: CASRNGTKSTDTQYF. For the CDR3, the DNA is TGTGCCAGCAGGAATGGGACGAAGAGCACAGATACGCAGTATTTT.

The chain uses TRBV14 and TRBJ1-6; D not resolved. In germline, CDR1 is SGHDN, CDR2 FVKESK. V lost 0 bases to trimming and J lost 0 bases, with 15 bases between them. This CDR3 region has 19 residues. CDR3 protein: CASSQDRSPRNSYNSPLHF. CDR3 nucleotide sequence: TGTGCCAGCAGCCAAGATCGGTCCCCACGGAACTCCTATAATTCACCCCTCCACTTT.

The chain links TRBV28 to TRBJ2-2; 10 nucleotides line up with TRBD2. Trimming cost V 5 bases and J 4 bases; bases outside gene matches: 7. The CDR3 spans 16 residues. Germline assignment: CDR1 MDHEN and CDR2 SYDVKM. CDR3 residues: CASSPSSGSFTGELFF. In DNA form, the CDR3 reads TGTGCCAGCAGTCCCTCTAGCGGGAGTTTCACCGGGGAGCTGTTTTTT.

The chain has TRBV28 and TRBJ2-7, with 8 nucleotides matching TRBD1. Germline V lookup: CDR1 MDHEN, CDR2 SYDVKM. The CDR3 is made up of 13 amino acids. Trimming at V came to 2 bases and at J to 6 bases, leaving 3 bases not matched to a gene. As DNA, the CDR3 is TGTGCCAGCAGTTTAGCAGGGGGCCTCGAGCAGTACTTC. Translating it yields CASSLAGGLEQYF.

This clone showed up just once. V is TRBV20-1 and J is TRBJ2-5; no firm D call. The J call is uncertain, as TRBJ2-7 better fits the DNA end. Per germline, CDR1 DFQATT and CDR2 SNEGSKA (reference sequence). The CDR3 length is 11 residues. The CDR3 sequence is CSAHVMHEQYF. CDR3 coding DNA: TGCAGTGCGCACGTCATGCACGAGCAGTACTTC.

This chain links TRBV25-1 with TRBJ1-4, with 7 bases that match TRBD1. The CDR3 contains 15 residues. The J segment lost 6 bases and the V segment lost 3 bases, leaving 7 bases of the junction unmatched. Germline-derived CDR1 and CDR2 are MGHDK and SYGVNS. CDR3 protein: CASSEGTAIDEKLFF. The CDR3 DNA reads as TGTGCCAGCAGTGAGGGGACAGCTATTGATGAAAAACTGTTTTTT.

The J gene is TRBJ1-2, the V gene TRBV6-6; TRBD1 matches 9 bases. CDR1 is MNHNY and CDR2 is SVGAGI in the germline V gene (reference sequence). The V and J ends lost 7 bases and 2 bases, in that order; junction bases with no gene match: 8. The CDR3 loop spans 15 amino acids. CDR3 coding DNA: TGTGCCAGCACCCGGCCCGGGACAGGGAACTATGGCTACACCTTC. Encoded protein: CASTRPGTGNYGYTF.

This chain joins TRBV28 and TRBJ2-7; D is undetermined. This CDR3 has 13 amino acids. CDR1 MDHEN and CDR2 SYDVKM come from the germline V gene. Trimming took 1 base from V and 4 from J, leaving 8 bases between them. CDR3 protein: CASSLSIKYEQYF. In DNA form, the CDR3 reads TGTGCCAGCAGTTTATCTATTAAGTACGAGCAGTACTTC.

This clone was seen just once. This chain connects TRBV11-3 to TRBJ2-7; the D is unclear. Per germline, CDR1 SGHNT and CDR2 YENEEA. The V end was cut by 2 bases, the J end by 4 bases, with 9 bases between. CDR3 length: 13 residues. For the CDR3, the DNA is TGTGCCAGCAGCTTAAACGGGCATTACGAGCAGTACTTC. This gives the protein CASSLNGHYEQYF.

The chain employs TRBV5-1 and TRBJ2-1; a possible D gene is TRBD1 (5 bases). The germline gives CDR1 SGHRS, CDR2 YFSETQ. V was trimmed by 4 bases and J by 8 bases, leaving 19 bases between them. This CDR3 is built from 15 residues. As DNA, the CDR3 is TGCGCCAGCAGCACCGGGCAGGGTATTTTCGATGAGCAGTTCTTC. Amino acids: CASSTGQGIFDEQFF.

The rearrangement uses TRBV5-1 and TRBJ2-1; 11 nucleotides match TRBD2. The CDR3 has 18 residues. Germline CDR1 is SGHRS and CDR2 is YFSETQ. J lost 9 bases, V lost 1 base, and 15 bases had no gene match. DNA for the CDR3: TGCGCCAGCAGCTTGCGACAGGGCGGGACTAGCGGTACGGGTGAGCAGTTCTTC. As protein: CASSLRQGGTSGTGEQFF.